A single T cell receptor (beta chain) is shown here with its context. Its antigen is still unknown. All the donors were Caucasian adults who lived in Nashville, Tennessee. Partitioning of CD4+ cells yielded a CD45RA+ naive subset and a CD45RA-negative memory subset. These data come from a study of shared clonotypes between healthy human individuals. The repertoire was sequenced with immunoSEQ multiplex PCR; TCRdb's copy has only in-frame clones and lacks some. The table lists 1.4 million to 1.5 million clones, about 96% of them singletons, with 1.2% in the top ten. Study-level points and caveats: Researchers found naive subsets generally carried larger estimated richness than memory subsets.

Germline CDR1 is SGHRS and CDR2 is YFSETQ. V lost 0 bases and J 5 bases, leaving 8 bases between the germline ends. The CDR3 has 13 residues. The sample was naive CD4+ T cells sorted from blood. This sample's subset: CD45RA+ positively selected. This TCR was sampled from a young man in good health. This chain connects TRBV5-1 to TRBJ1-1, with no clear D. The CDR3 loop is CASSLDPDTEAFF. In DNA, the CDR3 is TGCGCCAGCAGCTTGGACCCGGATACTGAAGCTTTCTTT. The full variable domain, with the rest looked up from reference TRBV5-1 and TRBJ1-1, is KAGVTQTPRYLIKTRGQQVTLSCSPISGHRSVSWYQQTPGQGLQFLFEYFSETQRNKGNFPGRFSGRQFSNSRSEMNVSTLELGDSALYLCASSLDPDTEAFFGQGTRLTVV.